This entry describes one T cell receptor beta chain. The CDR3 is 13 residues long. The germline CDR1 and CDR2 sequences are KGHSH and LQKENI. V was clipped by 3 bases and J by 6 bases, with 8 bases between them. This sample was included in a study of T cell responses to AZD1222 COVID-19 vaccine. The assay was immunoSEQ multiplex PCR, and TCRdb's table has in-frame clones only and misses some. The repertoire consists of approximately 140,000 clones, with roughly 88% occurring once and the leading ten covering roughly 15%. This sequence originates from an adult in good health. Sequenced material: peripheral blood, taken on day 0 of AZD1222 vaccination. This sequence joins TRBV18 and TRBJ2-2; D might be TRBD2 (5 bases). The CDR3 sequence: CASSPDSPGELFF. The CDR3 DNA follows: TGTGCCAGCTCACCGGACTCACCCGGGGAGCTGTTTTTT.